The 18 T cell receptor beta chains below were found in one sample sequenced in a study of blood T cell repertoires in COVID-19. TCRdb's copy holds only in-frame clones and misses some; the assay was immunoSEQ multiplex PCR. The table has 150,000 to 200,000 clones, around 85% seen once. The specimen was peripheral blood. The source of these receptors is a man aged 55 to 70 with COVID-19, enrolled during active disease.

The chain joins TRBV4-2 to TRBJ2-1; 9 bases are shared with TRBD2. Germline CDR1 LGHNA, CDR2 YNFKEQ. J was trimmed by 4 bases and V by 3 bases; bases with no gene match: 7. This CDR3 has 16 residues. The CDR3 region has the DNA TGTGCCAGCAGCCAGGACAGACTAGCGGAATACAATGAGCAGTTCTTC. It is translated as CASSQDRLAEYNEQFF.

This clone was detected once. This sequence joins TRBV6-1 and TRBJ1-2, with TRBD1 matching 8 bases. Per germline, CDR1 MNHNS and CDR2 SASEGT. CDR3 size: 14 residues. The trim removed 3 bases at V and 4 bases at J, leaving 4 bases unmatched. CDR3 bases: TGTGCCAGCAGTGACAGGGGGCGAAGCTATGGCTACACCTTC. It yields the protein CASSDRGRSYGYTF.

The chain recombines TRBV5-1 with TRBJ2-5; 10 nucleotides line up with TRBD1. The CDR3 spans 15 residues. Unmatched junction bases numbered 4, after V lost 0 bases and J lost 5 bases. Germline V gene sequence: CDR1 SGHRS, CDR2 YFSETQ. The CDR3 region has the DNA TGCGCCAGCAGCTTGGGACAGGGGGCGTTTGAGACCCAGTACTTC. Translating it yields CASSLGQGAFETQYF.

This clone is a singleton in its sample. The chain couples TRBV18 to TRBJ1-6; 7 bases map to TRBD1. Germline CDR1 is KGHSH and CDR2 is LQKENI. J was trimmed by 7 bases and V by 4 bases; bases with no gene match: 4. The CDR3 sequence is 14 residues long. CDR3 nucleotides: TGTGCCAGCTCACAAGGGACAGAGAATTCACCCCTCCACTTT. It yields the protein CASSQGTENSPLHF.

The V call is TRBV28, the J call TRBJ1-6; D call uncertain. The CDR3 is 13 amino acids. The germline V gene has CDR1 MDHEN and CDR2 SYDVKM. V gave up 6 bases and J gave up 10 bases, with 13 bases separating them. CDR3 loop: CASSRVLDSPLHF. In DNA form, the CDR3 reads TGTGCCAGCAGCCGGGTCTTAGACTCACCCCTCCACTTT. Full variable domain (outside the CDR3, taken from reference TRBV28 and TRBJ1-6): DVKVTQSSRYLVKRTGEKVFLECVQDMDHENMFWYRQDPGLGLRLIYFSYDVKMKEKGDIPEGYSVSREKKERFSLILESASTNQTSMYLCASSRVLDSPLHFGNGTRLTVT.

This clone has more than one count but fewer than ten. This rearrangement joins TRBV29-1 to TRBJ1-2, with 8 bases aligning to TRBD1. Germline V CDR1 and CDR2: SQVTM, ANQGSEA. The CDR3 sequence is 11 residues long. V lost 6 bases, J lost 7 bases, and 4 bases stayed unmatched. In DNA form, the CDR3 reads TGCAGCGTCGCAGGGGGCGGTGGCTACACCTTC. It yields the protein CSVAGGGGYTF.

CDR3 nucleotide sequence: TGTGCCAGCAGTTTACGCCGAGACAGTAGTAATGAGCAGTTCTTC. This codes for CASSLRRDSSNEQFF. This chain links TRBV27 with TRBJ2-1, with a possible D match to TRBD1 (5 bases). The CDR3 runs 15 residues. V lost 2 bases and J 7 bases, leaving 15 bases between the germline ends. Looked up from germline, CDR1 is MNHEY and CDR2 is SMNVEV (reference sequence).

V is TRBV19 and J is TRBJ1-4; maybe TRBD1 (5 bases). Germline CDR1 is LNHDA and CDR2 is SQIVND (reference sequence). Trimming pared 6 bases from V and 3 bases from J, leaving 14 bases between. CDR3 length: 15 amino acids. In DNA form, the CDR3 reads TGTGCCAGTAGCCCCCCGACAGCTGCTAATGAAAAACTGTTTTTT. This translates into CASSPPTAANEKLFF.

V and J are TRBV19 and TRBJ1-2; TRBD1 matches at 8 bases. The CDR3 length is 15 residues. Germline V gives CDR1 LNHDA, CDR2 SQIVND (reference sequence). V trimming: 1 base; J trimming: 5 bases; junction bases outside the gene matches: 6. The CDR3 nucleotides are TGTGCCAGTAGTATAGCGACACAGGGGGGATATGGCTACACCTTC. It encodes CASSIATQGGYGYTF. Looking up the rest from reference TRBV19 and TRBJ1-2 gives the full variable domain: DGGITQSPKYLFRKEGQNVTLSCEQNLNHDAMYWYRQDPGQGLRLIYYSQIVNDFQKGDIAEGYSVSREKKESFPLTVTSAQKNPTAFYLCASSIATQGGYGYTFGSGTRLTVV.

The V call is TRBV5-4, the J call TRBJ2-3; weak D call: TRBD1 (6 bases). V lost 2 bases to trimming and J lost 3 bases, with 10 bases between them. The CDR3 sequence is 14 residues long. Germline V CDR1 and CDR2: SGHNT, YYREEE (reference sequence). CDR3 region: CASSFPRGTDTQYF. CDR3 sequence (DNA): TGTGCCAGCAGCTTCCCTAGGGGGACAGATACGCAGTATTTT.

The chain is built from TRBV12-5 and TRBJ2-2, with D possibly matching TRBD2 (5 bases). The germline gives CDR1 LGHNT, CDR2 FRNRAP. There are 14 residues in the CDR3. Trimming removed 5 bases from V and 6 bases from J, with 13 bases in between. CDR3 sequence (DNA): TGTGCTAGTGGTGGCGAGGGTCTTTCCGGGGAGCTGTTTTTT. Protein: CASGGEGLSGELFF.

The chain uses TRBV6-5 and TRBJ1-2, with D unresolved. The CDR3 contains 14 residues. Germline V gene lookup returns CDR1 MNHEY and CDR2 SVGAGI. V gave up 0 bases and J gave up 5 bases, with 10 bases separating them. The DNA for the CDR3 is TGTGCCAGCAGTTACTCGAAACACCCTTATGGCTACACCTTC. Amino acids: CASSYSKHPYGYTF.

The chain has TRBV19 and TRBJ1-5, with 8 bases identical to TRBD1. V lost 5 bases and J lost 6; bases outside the gene matches: 15. In germline, CDR1 is LNHDA, CDR2 SQIVND (reference sequence). The CDR3 runs to 17 residues. CDR3 coding DNA: TGTGCCAGTAGTCCCCGCTTGTCGGACAGGGAGGCTCAGCCCCAGCATTTT. The encoded protein is CASSPRLSDREAQPQHF.

This clone was detected only a few times. The chain carries TRBV29-1 and TRBJ2-3, with TRBD2 identical over 15 bases. Per germline, CDR1 SQVTM and CDR2 ANQGSEA. The CDR3 consists of 17 residues. After removal of 7 bases from V and 1 base from J, the junction contained 9 bases not matched to a gene. The CDR3 sequence is CSASGLAGGGGTDTQYF. As DNA, the CDR3 is TGCAGCGCCTCGGGACTAGCGGGAGGAGGGGGCACAGATACGCAGTATTTT.

The chain carries TRBV2 and TRBJ2-5; TRBD1 aligns across 7 bases. The J segment lost 6 bases and the V segment lost 4 bases, leaving 5 bases of the junction unmatched. Germline assignment: CDR1 SNHLY and CDR2 FYNNEI. The CDR3 totals 13 residues. CDR3 DNA sequence: TGTGCCAGCAGTGGAGGGACAGCGAAGACCCAGTACTTC. Its protein product is CASSGGTAKTQYF.

This chain connects TRBV6-2 or TRBV6-3 to TRBJ1-6, with 10 bases matching TRBD1. The germline gives CDR1 MNHEY, CDR2 SVGEGT. The CDR3 length is 16 residues. V gave up 5 bases and J gave up 10 bases; unmatched junction bases: 11. CDR3 residues: CASSPGQGFLRSPLHF. The CDR3 nucleotides are TGTGCCAGCAGTCCGGGACAGGGGTTCCTACGGTCACCCCTCCACTTT.

This chain uses TRBV27 with TRBJ1-2; 9 bases agree with TRBD1. The junction had 6 bases not matched to a gene; V was cut back by 5 bases and J by 5 bases. CDR1 MNHEY and CDR2 SMNVEV come from the germline V gene (reference sequence). The CDR3 runs 14 residues. CDR3 bases: TGTGCCAGCAGTGGGGGACAGGGCTGGTATGGCTACACCTTC. Residues: CASSGGQGWYGYTF.

The J gene is TRBJ1-6, the V gene TRBV6-5; D is unresolved. CDR1 and CDR2 (germline): MNHEY, SVGAGI. Trimming shortened V by 0 bases and J by 7 bases, and 10 bases separated the two germline ends. The CDR3 length is 15 residues. CDR3 protein: CASSYSHRLNSPLHF. The DNA for the CDR3 is TGTGCCAGCAGTTACTCCCACAGACTAAATTCACCCCTCCACTTT.